This TCR beta chain was sequenced for a study of T cell repertoires in cytomegalovirus infection. Study details: CMV epitopes used comprised recently identified HLA-C-restricted ones and well-studied HLA-B-restricted ones.

Study-wide results and caveats: Within the response measured ex vivo, HLA-C-restricted CMV-specific TCR beta clonotypes were dominant. Carriers of CMV and the relevant HLA type were discriminated by public TCR beta frequency.

Trimming left V 7 bases short and J 6 bases short, with 15 bases between. The CDR3 extends over 14 amino acids. With respect to this clonotype: The antigen remains unidentified.

TCRdb re-called the reads with MiXCR, one entry per CDR3 protein. This repertoire shows around 770,000 distinct CDR3 sequences, almost 30% found once; its top ten account for about an eighth. The J gene is TRBJ2-2, the V gene TRBV12-3 or TRBV12-4; possibly TRBD1 for D (5 bases). The sequence derives from a human donor in good health (CMV status not recorded). Some clones in this sample may be carry-over from other donors' samples. Sequenced here: cultured CD8+ T cells from PBMCs, sampled from culture after CMV antigen stimulation. CDR3 nucleotide sequence: TGTGCCAGCACCCGAAGCTGGGGCGCCGGGGAGCTGTTTTTT. This gives the protein CASTRSWGAGELFF.